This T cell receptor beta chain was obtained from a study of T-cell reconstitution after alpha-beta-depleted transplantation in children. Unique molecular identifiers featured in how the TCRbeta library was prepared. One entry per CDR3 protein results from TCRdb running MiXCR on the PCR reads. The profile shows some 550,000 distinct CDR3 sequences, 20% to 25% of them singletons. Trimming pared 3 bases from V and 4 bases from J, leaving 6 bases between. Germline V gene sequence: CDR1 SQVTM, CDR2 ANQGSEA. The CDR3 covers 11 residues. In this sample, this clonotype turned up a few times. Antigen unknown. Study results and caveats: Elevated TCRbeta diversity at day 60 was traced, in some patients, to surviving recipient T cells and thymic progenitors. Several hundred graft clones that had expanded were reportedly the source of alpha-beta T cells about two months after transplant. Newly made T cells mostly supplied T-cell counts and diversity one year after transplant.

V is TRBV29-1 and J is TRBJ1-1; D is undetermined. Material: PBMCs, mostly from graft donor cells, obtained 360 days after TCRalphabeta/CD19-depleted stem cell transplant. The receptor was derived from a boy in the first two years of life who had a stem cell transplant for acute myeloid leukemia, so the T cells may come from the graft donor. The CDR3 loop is CSVDLSTEAFF. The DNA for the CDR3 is TGCAGCGTTGATCTAAGCACTGAAGCTTTCTTT.